The subject of this entry is one T cell receptor beta chain. This sample was taken from a study of blood T cell repertoires in COVID-19. Study overall: T cells, B-cell-depleted T cells, or PBMCs provided the cDNA or gDNA that served as material.

In Cohort 3, a recovered donor had either two negative PCRs, clearance, or symptom resolution. Germline lookup yields CDR1 SGDLS and CDR2 YYNGEE. V dropped 0 bases and J dropped 3 bases, with 9 bases sitting between them. The CDR3 has 14 amino acids. The assay was immunoSEQ multiplex PCR, and TCRdb's table has in-frame clones only and misses some. The sample carries about 330,000 clones, approximately 87% recorded once. The specimen sequenced was PBMCs or T cells enriched from blood (not recorded which). This clonotype originated in a woman in her thirties who had recovered from COVID-19. The chain is built from TRBV9 and TRBJ1-2; D is ambiguous. The CDR3 reads CASSVVAGHYGYTF. The CDR3 DNA sequence: TGTGCCAGCAGCGTAGTAGCCGGCCACTATGGCTACACCTTC.